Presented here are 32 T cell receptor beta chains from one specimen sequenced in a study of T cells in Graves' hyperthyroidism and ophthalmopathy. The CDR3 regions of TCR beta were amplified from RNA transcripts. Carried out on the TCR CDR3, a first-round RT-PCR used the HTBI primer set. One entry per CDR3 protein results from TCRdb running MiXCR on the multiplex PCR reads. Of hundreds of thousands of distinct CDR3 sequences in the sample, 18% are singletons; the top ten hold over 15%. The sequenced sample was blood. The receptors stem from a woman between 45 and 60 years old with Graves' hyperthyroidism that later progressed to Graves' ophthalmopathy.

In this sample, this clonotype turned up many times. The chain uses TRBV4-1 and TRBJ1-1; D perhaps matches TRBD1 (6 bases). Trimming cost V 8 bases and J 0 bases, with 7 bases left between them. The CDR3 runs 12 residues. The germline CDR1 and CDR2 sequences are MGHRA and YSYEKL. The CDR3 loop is CASGGLNTEAFF. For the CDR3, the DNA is TGCGCCAGCGGGGGGCTGAACACTGAAGCTTTCTTT.

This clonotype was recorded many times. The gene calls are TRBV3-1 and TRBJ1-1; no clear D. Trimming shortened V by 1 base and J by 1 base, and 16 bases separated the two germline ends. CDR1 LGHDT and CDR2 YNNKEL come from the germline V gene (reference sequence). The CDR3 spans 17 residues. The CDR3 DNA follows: TGTGCCAGCAGCCAAGGACCGGGTGGCGGAGGGAACACTGAAGCTTTCTTT. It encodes CASSQGPGGGGNTEAFF.

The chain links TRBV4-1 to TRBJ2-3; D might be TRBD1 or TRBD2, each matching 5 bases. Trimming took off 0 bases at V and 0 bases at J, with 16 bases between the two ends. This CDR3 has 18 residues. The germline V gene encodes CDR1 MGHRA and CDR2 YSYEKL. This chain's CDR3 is CASSQEGVRDPSTDTQYF. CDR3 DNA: TGCGCCAGCAGCCAAGAGGGAGTCAGGGATCCGAGCACAGATACGCAGTATTTT.

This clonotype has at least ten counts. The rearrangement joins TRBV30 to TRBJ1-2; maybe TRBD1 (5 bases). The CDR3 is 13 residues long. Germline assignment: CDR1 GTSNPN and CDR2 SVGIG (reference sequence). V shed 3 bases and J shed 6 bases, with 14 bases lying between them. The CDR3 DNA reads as TGTGCCTGGAGGGGCAGGGCGGAAGATGGCTACACCTTC. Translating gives CAWRGRAEDGYTF.

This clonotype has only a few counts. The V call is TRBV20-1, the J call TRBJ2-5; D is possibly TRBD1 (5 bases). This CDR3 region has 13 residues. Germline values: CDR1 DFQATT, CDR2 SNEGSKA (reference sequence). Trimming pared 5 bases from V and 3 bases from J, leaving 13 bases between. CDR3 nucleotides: TGCAGTGCTCTCCAGGACACCGAAGAGACCCAGTACTTC. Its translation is CSALQDTEETQYF.

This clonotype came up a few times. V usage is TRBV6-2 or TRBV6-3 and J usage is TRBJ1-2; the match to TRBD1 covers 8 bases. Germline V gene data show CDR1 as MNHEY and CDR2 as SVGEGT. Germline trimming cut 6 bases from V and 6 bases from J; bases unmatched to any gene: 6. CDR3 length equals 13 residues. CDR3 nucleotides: TGTGCCAGCAGGACGGACAGGGACGATGGCTACACCTTC. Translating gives CASRTDRDDGYTF.

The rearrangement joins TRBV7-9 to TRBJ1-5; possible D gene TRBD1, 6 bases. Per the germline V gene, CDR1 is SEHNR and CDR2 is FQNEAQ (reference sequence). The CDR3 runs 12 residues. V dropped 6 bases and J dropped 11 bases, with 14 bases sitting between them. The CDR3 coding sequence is TGTGCCAGCAGTCCCGAGGGGGGCTCCCAGCATTTT. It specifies CASSPEGGSQHF. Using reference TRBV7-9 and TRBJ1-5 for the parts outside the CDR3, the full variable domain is DTGVSQNPRHKITKRGQNVTFRCDPISEHNRLYWYRQTLGQGPEFLTYFQNEAQLEKSRLLSDRFSAERPKGSFSTLEIQRTEQGDSAMYLCASSPEGGSQHFGDGTRLSIL.

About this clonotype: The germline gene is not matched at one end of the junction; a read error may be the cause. The chain's CDR3 is CASSEEVPGQANQKLFF. The CDR3 coding sequence is TGTGCCAGCAGTGAAGAAGTCCCGGGACAAGCTAATCAAAAACTGTTTTTT. This sequence joins TRBV6-1 and TRBJ1-4; D may be TRBD1 (6 bases). This CDR3 is 17 amino acids long. CDR1 is MNHNS and CDR2 is SASEGT in the germline V gene.

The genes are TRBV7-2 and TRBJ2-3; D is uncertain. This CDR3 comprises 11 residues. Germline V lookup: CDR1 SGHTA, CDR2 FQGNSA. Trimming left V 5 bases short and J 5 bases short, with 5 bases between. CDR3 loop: CASSAEDTQYF. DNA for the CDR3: TGTGCCAGCAGCGCCGAAGATACGCAGTATTTT.

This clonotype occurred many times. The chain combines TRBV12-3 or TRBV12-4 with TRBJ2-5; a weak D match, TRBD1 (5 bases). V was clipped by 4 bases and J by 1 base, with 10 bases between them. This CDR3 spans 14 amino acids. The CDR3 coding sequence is TGTGCCAGCAGTTACCAGGGCCTCCAAGAGACCCAGTACTTC. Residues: CASSYQGLQETQYF.

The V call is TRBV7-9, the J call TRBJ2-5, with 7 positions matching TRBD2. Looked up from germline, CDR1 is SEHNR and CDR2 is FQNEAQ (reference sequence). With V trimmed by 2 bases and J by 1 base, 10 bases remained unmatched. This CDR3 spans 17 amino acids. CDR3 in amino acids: CASSLTRSRLAQETQYF. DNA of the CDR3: TGTGCCAGCAGCTTAACGCGGTCTCGACTAGCCCAAGAGACCCAGTACTTC.

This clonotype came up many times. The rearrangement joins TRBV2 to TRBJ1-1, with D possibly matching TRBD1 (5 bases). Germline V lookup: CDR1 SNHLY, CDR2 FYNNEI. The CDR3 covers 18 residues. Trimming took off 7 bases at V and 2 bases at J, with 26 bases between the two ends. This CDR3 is CASTEAGRRMGPNTEAFF. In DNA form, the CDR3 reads TGTGCCAGCACTGAGGCTGGGCGGAGGATGGGACCAAACACTGAAGCTTTCTTT.

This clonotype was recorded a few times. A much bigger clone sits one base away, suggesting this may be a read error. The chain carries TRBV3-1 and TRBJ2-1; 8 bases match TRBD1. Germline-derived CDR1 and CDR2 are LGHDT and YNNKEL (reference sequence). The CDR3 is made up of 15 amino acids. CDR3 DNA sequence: TGTACCAGCAGCCAGGGCGCAGGGGGCAAGAATGAGCAGTTCTTC. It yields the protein CTSSQGAGGKNEQFF.

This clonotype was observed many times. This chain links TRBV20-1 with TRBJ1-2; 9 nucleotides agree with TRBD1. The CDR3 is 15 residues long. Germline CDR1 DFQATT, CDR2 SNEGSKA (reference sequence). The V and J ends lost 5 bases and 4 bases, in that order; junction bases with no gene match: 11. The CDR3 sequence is CSAHRTGDKGYGYTF. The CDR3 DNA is TGCAGTGCTCATCGGACAGGGGATAAGGGCTATGGCTACACCTTC.

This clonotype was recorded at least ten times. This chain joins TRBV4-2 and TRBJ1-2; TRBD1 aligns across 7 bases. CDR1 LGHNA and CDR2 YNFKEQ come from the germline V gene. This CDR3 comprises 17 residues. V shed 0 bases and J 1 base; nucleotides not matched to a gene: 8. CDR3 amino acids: CASSQDDRAIDNYGYTF. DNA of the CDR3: TGTGCCAGCAGCCAAGACGACAGGGCGATAGATAACTATGGCTACACCTTC.

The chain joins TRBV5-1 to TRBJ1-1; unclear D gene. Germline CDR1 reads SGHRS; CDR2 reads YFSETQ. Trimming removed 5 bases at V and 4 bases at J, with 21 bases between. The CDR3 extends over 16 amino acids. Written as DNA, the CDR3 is TGCGCCAGCAGGGTTATAGGCTGGGATCGGGGCACTGAAGCTTTCTTT. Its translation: CASRVIGWDRGTEAFF.

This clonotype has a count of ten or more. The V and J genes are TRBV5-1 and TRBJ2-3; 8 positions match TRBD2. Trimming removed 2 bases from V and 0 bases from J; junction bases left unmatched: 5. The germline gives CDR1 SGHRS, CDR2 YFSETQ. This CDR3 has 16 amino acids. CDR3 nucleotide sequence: TGCGCCAGCAGCTTACTCACTAGCGGCAGCACAGATACGCAGTATTTT. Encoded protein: CASSLLTSGSTDTQYF.

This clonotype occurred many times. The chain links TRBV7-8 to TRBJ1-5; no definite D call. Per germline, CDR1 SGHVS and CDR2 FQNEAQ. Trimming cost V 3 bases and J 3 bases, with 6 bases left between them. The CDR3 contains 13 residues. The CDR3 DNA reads TGTGCCAGCAGCTTTAATGACAATCAGCCCCAGCATTTT. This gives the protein CASSFNDNQPQHF.

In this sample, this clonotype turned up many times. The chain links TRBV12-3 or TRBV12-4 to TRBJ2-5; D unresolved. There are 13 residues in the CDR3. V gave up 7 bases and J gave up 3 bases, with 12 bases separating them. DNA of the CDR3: TGTGCCAGCAAGGTCAACAGCAAAGAGACCCAGTACTTC. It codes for CASKVNSKETQYF.

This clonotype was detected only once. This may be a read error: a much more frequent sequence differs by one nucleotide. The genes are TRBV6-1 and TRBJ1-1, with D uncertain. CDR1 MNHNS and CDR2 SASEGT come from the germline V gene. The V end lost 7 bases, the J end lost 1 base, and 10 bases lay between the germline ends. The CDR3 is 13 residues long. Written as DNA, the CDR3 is TGTGCCAGCAACAGACATAGGAACACTGAAGCTTTCTTT. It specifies CASNRHRNTEAFF.

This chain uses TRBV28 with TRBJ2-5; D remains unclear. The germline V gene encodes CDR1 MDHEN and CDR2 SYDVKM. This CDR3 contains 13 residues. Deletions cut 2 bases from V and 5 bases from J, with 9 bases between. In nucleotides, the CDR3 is TGTGCCAGCAGTTTACGAACCCCGGAGACCCAGTACTTC. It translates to CASSLRTPETQYF.

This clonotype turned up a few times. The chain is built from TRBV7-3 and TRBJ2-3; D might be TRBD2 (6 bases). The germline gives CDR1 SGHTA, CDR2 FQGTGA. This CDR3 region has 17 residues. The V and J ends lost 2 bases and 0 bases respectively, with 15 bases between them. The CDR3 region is CASSLLGGPISTDTQYF. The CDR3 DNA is TGTGCCAGCAGCTTACTGGGAGGCCCCATTAGCACAGATACGCAGTATTTT.

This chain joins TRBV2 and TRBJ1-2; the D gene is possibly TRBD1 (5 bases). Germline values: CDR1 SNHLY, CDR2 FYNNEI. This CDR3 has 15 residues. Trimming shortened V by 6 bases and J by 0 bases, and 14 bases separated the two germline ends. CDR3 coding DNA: TGTGCCAGCAGCAAAAACAGGAATACTAACTATGGCTACACCTTC. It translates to CASSKNRNTNYGYTF.

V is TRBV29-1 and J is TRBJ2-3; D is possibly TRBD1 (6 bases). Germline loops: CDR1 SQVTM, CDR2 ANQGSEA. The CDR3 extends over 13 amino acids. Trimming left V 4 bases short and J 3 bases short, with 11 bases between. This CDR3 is CSVGTTGTDTQYF. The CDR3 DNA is TGCAGCGTTGGTACTACAGGGACAGATACGCAGTATTTT.

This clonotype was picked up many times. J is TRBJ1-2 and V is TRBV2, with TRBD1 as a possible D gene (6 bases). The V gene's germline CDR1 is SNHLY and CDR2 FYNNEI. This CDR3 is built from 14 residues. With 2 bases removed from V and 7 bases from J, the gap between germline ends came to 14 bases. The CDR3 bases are TGTGCCAGCAGTGAACAGGGGATACTATTTGGCTACACCTTC. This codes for CASSEQGILFGYTF. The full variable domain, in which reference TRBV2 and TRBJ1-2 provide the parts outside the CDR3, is EPEVTQTPSHQVTQMGQEVILRCVPISNHLYFYWYRQILGQKVEFLVSFYNNEISEKSEIFDDQFSVERPDGSNFTLKIRSTKLEDSAMYFCASSEQGILFGYTFGSGTRLTVV.

DNA of the CDR3: TGTGCCAGCAGCCTAAGCGGGGGGGCCTTGAGTGGTGAGCAGTTCTTC. Translation: CASSLSGGALSGEQFF. The chain employs TRBV7-3 and TRBJ2-1; TRBD2 matches 10 bases. Losses at the gene ends were 5 bases for V and 9 bases for J; bases not matched to a gene: 13. The CDR3 runs to 16 residues. Germline V gene data show CDR1 as SGHTA and CDR2 as FQGTGA. The full variable domain, rest sourced from reference TRBV7-3 and TRBJ2-1, is GAGVSQTPSNKVTEKGKYVELRCDPISGHTALYWYRQSLGQGPEFLIYFQGTGAADDSGLPNDRFFAVRPEGSVSTLKIQRTERGDSAVYLCASSLSGGALSGEQFFGPGTRLTVL.

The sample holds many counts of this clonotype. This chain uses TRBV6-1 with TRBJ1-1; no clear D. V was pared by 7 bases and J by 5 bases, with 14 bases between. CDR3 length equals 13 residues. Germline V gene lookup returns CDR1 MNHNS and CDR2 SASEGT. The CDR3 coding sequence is TGTGCCAGCAATGGGCTCGGGCGGACTGAAGCTTTCTTT. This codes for CASNGLGRTEAFF.

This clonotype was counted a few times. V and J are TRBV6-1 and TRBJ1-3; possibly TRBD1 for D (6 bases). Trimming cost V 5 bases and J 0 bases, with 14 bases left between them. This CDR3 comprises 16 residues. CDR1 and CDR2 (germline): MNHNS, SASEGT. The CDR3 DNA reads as TGTGCCAGCAGTCATAGGACAGAACTCTCTGGAAACACCATATATTTT. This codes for CASSHRTELSGNTIYF.

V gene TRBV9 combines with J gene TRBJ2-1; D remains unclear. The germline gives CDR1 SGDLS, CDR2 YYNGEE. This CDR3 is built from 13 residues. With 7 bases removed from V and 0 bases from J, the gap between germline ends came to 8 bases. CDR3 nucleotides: TGTGCCAGCCAGTCGGCCTCCTACAATGAGCAGTTCTTC. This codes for CASQSASYNEQFF.

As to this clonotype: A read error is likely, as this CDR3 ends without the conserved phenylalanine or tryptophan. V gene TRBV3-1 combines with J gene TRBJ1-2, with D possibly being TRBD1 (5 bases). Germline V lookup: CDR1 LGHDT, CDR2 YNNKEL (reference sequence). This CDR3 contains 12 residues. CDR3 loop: CAGSQQGFGYTS. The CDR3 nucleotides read TGTGCCGGCAGCCAGCAGGGCTTTGGCTACACCTCC.

CDR3 loop: CASSVRGGSPNEQFF. In nucleotides, the CDR3 is TGCGCCAGCAGTGTGCGGGGGGGAAGTCCCAATGAGCAGTTCTTC. The V gene is TRBV10-1, the J gene TRBJ2-1, with 9 positions matching TRBD2. CDR1 is WNHNN, CDR2 SYGVQD, per germline (reference sequence). The CDR3 has 15 amino acids. After removal of 4 bases from V and 6 bases from J, the junction contained 7 bases not matched to a gene.

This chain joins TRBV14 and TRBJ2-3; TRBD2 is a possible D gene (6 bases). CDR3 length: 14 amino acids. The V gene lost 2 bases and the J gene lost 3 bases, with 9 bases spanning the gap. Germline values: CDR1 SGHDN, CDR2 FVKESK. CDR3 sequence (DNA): TGTGCCAGCAGCCAAATCGGGGGAACAGATACGCAGTATTTT. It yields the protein CASSQIGGTDTQYF.